The entry below describes one T cell receptor (beta chain). CDR1 is MNHEY and CDR2 is SVGAGI in the germline V gene. The CDR3 length is 15 residues. Trimming left V 7 bases short and J 1 base short, with 16 bases between. The Seattle patients joined while their infection was active and were tracked longitudinally afterward. The entry originates in a study of blood T cell repertoires in COVID-19. Study-level information: Samples came from the United States, Italy and Spain, spanning acute and convalescent COVID-19. From T cells, B-cell-depleted T cells, or PBMCs came the material, which was cDNA or gDNA.

Original handling: Amplification of reference gene primers was used by the study to estimate nucleated cell counts. Produced via immunoSEQ multiplex PCR; TCRdb's table is partial and in-frame only. The V and J calls and clone size are taken from that table; D and trimming were inferred from the DNA. In the table there are more than 200,000 clones, around four fifths of which are singletons. The receptor comes from a woman of 80 years or more with COVID-19, enrolled during active disease. The sample was peripheral blood. The V gene is TRBV6-5, the J gene TRBJ1-1; D possibly corresponds to TRBD1 (5 bases). The CDR3 here is CASTQERGANTEAFF. Here the CDR3 DNA reads TGTGCCAGCACCCAGGAGCGGGGCGCGAACACTGAAGCTTTCTTT.